This TCR beta chain comes out of a study of PD-1 blockade in mismatch repair-deficient tumors. Looked up from germline, CDR1 is SGHRS and CDR2 is YFSETQ. The CDR3 is made up of 18 amino acids. J was trimmed by 3 bases and V by 7 bases; bases with no gene match: 15. Indicated time point: approximately 10-day in vitro stimulation with candidate neoantigen peptide 5. Mismatch repair deficiency was confirmed in all patients, by PCR or immunohistochemistry. Sequencing was performed with immunoSEQ multiplex PCR; in TCRdb, only in-frame clones are kept and a portion is missing. The data contain over 14,000 clones, approximately 80% of them singletons. As regards this clone: Its antigen is unknown.

The rearrangement uses TRBV5-1 and TRBJ2-2; 10 bases line up with TRBD2. The sample here was cells cultured in vitro, taken from a patient treated with pembrolizumab. The sequence was collected from an adult with mismatch repair-deficient cancer. CDR3 sequence (DNA): TGCGCCAGCGCCCCGGCTAGCGGGAGAAGAAGGGACACCGGGGAGCTGTTTTTT. This gives the protein CASAPASGRRRDTGELFF.